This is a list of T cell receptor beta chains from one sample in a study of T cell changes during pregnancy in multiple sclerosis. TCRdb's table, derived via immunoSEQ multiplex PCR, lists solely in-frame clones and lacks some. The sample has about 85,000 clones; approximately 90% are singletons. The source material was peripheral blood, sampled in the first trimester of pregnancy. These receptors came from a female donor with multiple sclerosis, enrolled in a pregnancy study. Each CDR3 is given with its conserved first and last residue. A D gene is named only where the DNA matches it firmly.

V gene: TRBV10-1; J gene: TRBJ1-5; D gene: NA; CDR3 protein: CASTTLEIKTYSNQPQHF; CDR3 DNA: TGCGCCAGCACCACCTTGGAGATAAAGACGTATAGCAATCAGCCCCAGCATTTT
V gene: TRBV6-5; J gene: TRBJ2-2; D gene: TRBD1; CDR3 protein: CASSYDRTGSTGELFF; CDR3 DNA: TGTGCCAGCAGTTACGATCGGACAGGGTCCACCGGGGAGCTGTTTTTT
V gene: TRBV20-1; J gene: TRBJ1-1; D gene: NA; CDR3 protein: CSARAGPEAFF; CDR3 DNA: TGCAGTGCTAGGGCAGGCCCTGAAGCTTTCTTT
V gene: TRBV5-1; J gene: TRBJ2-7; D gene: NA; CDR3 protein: CASSLGRHYEQYF; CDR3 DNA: TGCGCCAGCAGCTTGGGTAGACACTACGAGCAGTACTTC
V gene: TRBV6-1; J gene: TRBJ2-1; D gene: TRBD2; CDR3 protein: CASSSGRAENEQFF; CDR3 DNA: TGTGCCAGCAGTAGCGGGAGGGCCGAGAATGAGCAGTTCTTC
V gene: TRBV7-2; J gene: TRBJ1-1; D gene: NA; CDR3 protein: CASTRGGGLSRNTEAFF; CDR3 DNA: TGTGCCAGCACCCGAGGGGGTGGTCTTTCACGGAACACTGAAGCTTTCTTT
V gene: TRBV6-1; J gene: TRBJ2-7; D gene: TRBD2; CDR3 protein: CASSEPPTSLATYEQYF; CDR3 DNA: TGTGCCAGCAGTGAACCGCCGACTAGCCTTGCCACCTACGAGCAGTACTTC
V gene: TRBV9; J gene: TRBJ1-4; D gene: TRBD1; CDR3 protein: CASSLTGGRIRSEKLFF; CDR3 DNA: TGTGCCAGCAGTCTTACAGGGGGGCGAATCCGTAGTGAAAAACTGTTTTTT
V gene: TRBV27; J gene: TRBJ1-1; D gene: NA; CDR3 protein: CASSLRGDTEAFF; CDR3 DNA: TGTGCCAGCAGTCTCCGGGGGGACACTGAAGCTTTCTTT
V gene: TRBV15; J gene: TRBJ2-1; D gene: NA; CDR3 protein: CATSRSPTPVNEQFF; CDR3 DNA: TGTGCCACCAGCAGGAGCCCCACGCCCGTCAATGAGCAGTTCTTC